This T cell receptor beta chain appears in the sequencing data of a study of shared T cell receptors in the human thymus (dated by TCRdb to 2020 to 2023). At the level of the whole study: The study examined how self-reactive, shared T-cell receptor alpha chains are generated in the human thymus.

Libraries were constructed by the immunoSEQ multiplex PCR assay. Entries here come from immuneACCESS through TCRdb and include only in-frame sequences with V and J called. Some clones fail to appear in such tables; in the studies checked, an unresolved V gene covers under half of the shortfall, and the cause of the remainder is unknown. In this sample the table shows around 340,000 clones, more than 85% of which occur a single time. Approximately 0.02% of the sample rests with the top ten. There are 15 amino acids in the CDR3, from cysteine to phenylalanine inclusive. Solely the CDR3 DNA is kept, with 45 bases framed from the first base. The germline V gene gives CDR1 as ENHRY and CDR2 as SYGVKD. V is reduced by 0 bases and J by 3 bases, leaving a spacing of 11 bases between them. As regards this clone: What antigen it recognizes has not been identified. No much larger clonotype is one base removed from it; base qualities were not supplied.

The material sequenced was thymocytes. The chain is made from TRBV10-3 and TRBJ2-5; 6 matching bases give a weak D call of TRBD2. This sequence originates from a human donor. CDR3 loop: CAISESIGGEETQYF. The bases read TGTGCCATCAGTGAGTCGATTGGCGGGGAAGAGACCCAGTACTTC.